The 4 T cell receptor beta chains in this list originate from one sample, sequenced in a study of blood T cell repertoires in COVID-19. The method was immunoSEQ multiplex PCR; TCRdb's version includes in-frame clones alone and lacks a portion of them. The sample has around 150,000 clones; approximately 86% are singletons. The source material was peripheral blood. These receptors originate from a man between 70 and 80 years old with acute or convalescent COVID-19.

This chain connects TRBV28 to TRBJ1-3, with unresolved D. The CDR3 contains 16 residues. Trimming stripped 5 bases from V and 0 bases from J, with 14 bases between. From germline, CDR1 is MDHEN and CDR2 SYDVKM. In nucleotides, the CDR3 is TGTGCCAGCAGTCCTCTTATGAGGTTCTCTGGAAACACCATATATTTT. It is translated as CASSPLMRFSGNTIYF.

The chain is built from TRBV4-3 and TRBJ2-7; D not certain. The germline V gene encodes CDR1 LGHNA and CDR2 YSLEER. V was pared by 1 base and J by 0 bases, with 10 bases between. This CDR3 comprises 15 residues. This CDR3 is CASSQGADGSYEQYF. The CDR3 DNA follows: TGCGCCAGCAGCCAAGGGGCAGACGGCTCCTACGAGCAGTACTTC.

J is TRBJ1-1 and V is TRBV12-3 or TRBV12-4; D uncertain. V lost 1 base, J lost 8 bases, and 5 bases lay in between. The CDR3 has 11 residues. CDR3 sequence (DNA): TGTGCCAGCAGTTTAGTGGAGGAAGCTTTCTTT. Translation gives CASSLVEEAFF.

The chain uses TRBV10-3 and TRBJ2-7; 10 positions agree with TRBD2. CDR1 is ENHRY and CDR2 is SYGVKD in the germline V gene. The trim removed 4 bases at V and 3 bases at J, leaving 9 bases unmatched. The CDR3 consists of 16 residues. The DNA for the CDR3 is TGTGCCATCAGTGGGTACCCTACTAGCGGGAACTACGAGCAGTACTTC. Encoded protein: CAISGYPTSGNYEQYF.